This TCR beta chain was profiled in a study of T cell repertoires in aging, cancer and after chemotherapy. About the research overall: Over several months to years, re-sampled healthy donor repertoires clearly shared clones. The whole study produced a dataset of millions of TCR reads. Regarding the study as a whole: In each cancer cohort, median generation probability increased across chemotherapy, suggesting thymic output rebounded. Compared with age-matched healthy donors, untreated hematological or solid cancer patients showed higher blood TCR clonality.

Multiplex touch-down PCR with TRB-A/B primers amplified rearranged V-D-J TRB sequences. TCRdb re-analysed the multiplex PCR reads in MiXCR, keeping a single row per CDR3 protein. The sample lists roughly 6,000 distinct CDR3 sequences, 30% seen once, with about 6.6% in the top ten. Amplification of TCR beta used genomic DNA extracted from peripheral blood. V was shortened by 5 bases and J by 0 bases, with 11 bases between the two germline ends. CDR3 length: 14 residues. Germline lookup yields CDR1 SGHAT and CDR2 FQNNGV. A word on this clonotype: Its target is unknown.

This rearrangement joins TRBV11-2 to TRBJ2-7; D is unresolved. Sample: blood. This TCR was sampled from a human donor in good health. DNA of the CDR3: TGTGCCAGCAGCCAGACGGAGAGCTCCTACGAGCAGTACTTC. The encoded protein is CASSQTESSYEQYF.